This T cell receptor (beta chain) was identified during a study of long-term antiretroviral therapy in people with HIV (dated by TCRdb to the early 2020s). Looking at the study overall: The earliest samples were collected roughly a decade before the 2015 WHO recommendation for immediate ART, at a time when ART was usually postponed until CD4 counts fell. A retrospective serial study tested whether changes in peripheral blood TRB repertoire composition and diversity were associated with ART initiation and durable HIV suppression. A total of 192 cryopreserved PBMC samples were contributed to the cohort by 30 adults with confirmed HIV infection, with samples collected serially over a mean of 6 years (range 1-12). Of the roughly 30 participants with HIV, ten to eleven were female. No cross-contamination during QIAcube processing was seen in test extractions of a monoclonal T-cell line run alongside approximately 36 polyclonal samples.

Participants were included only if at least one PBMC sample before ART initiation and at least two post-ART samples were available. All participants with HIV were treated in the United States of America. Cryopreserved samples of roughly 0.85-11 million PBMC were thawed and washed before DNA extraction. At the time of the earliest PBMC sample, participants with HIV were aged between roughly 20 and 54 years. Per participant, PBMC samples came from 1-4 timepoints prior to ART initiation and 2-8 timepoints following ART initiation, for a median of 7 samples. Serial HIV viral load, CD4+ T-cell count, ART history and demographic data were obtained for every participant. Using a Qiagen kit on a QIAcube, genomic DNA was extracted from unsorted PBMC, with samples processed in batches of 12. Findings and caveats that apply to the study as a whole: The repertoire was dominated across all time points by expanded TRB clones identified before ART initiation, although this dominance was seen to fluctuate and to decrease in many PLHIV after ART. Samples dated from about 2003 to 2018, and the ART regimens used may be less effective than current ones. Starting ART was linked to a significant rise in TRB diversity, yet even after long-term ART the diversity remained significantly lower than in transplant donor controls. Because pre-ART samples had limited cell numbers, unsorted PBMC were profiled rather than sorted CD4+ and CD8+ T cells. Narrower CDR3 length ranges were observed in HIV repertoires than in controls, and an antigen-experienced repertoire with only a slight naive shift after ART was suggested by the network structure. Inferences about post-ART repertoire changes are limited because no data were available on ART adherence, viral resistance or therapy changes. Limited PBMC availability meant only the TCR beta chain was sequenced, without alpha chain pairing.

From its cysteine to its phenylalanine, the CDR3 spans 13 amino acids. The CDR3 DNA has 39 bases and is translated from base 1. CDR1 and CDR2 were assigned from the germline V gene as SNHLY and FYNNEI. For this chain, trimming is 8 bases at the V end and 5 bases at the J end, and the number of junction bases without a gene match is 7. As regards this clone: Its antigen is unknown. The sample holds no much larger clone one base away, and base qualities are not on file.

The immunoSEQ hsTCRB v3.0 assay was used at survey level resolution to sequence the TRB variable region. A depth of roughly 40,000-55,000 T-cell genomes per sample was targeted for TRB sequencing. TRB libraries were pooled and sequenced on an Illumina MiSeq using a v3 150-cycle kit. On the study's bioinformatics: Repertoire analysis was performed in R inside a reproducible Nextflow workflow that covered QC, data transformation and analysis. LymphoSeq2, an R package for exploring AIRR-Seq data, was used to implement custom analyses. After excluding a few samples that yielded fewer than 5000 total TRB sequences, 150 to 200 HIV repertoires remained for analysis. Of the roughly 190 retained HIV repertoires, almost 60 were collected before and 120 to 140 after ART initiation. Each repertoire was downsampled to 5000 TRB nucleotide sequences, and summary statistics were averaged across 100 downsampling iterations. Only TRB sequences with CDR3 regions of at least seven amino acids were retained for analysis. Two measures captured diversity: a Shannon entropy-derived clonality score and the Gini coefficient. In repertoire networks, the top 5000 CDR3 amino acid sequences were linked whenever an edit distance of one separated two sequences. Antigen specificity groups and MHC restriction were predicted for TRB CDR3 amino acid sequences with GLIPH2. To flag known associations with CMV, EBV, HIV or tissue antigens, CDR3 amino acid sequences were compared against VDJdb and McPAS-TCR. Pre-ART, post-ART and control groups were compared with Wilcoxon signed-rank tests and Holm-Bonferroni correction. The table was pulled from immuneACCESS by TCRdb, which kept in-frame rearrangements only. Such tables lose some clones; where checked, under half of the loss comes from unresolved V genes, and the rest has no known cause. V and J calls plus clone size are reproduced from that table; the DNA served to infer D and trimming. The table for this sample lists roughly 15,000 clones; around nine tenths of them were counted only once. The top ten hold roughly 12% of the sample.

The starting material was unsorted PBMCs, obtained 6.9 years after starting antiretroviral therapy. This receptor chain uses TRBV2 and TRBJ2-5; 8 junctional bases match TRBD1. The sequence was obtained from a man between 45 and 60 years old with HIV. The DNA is TGTGCCAGCTCCACAGGGGGATGGGAGACCCAGTACTTC. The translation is CASSTGGWETQYF.